This T cell receptor (beta chain) was documented in a study of blood T cell repertoires in COVID-19. The method was immunoSEQ multiplex PCR; TCRdb's version includes in-frame clones alone and lacks a portion of them. The table lists some 240,000 clones, approximately 88% of them singletons. Trimming cost V 4 bases and J 5 bases; bases outside gene matches: 6. CDR1 is SGHRS and CDR2 is YFSETQ in the germline V gene. The CDR3 runs to 14 residues. Participant reports of clinical history set cohort assignment. During the 2 weeks before they entered the study, exposed participants had met someone with a PCR-confirmed or clinician-diagnosed COVID-19 case.

The rearrangement uses TRBV5-1 and TRBJ2-7, with 10 bases aligning to TRBD2. What was sequenced was PBMCs or T cells enriched from blood (not recorded which). The source of this sequence is a woman aged 40 to 50 who had been exposed to COVID-19. CDR3 coding DNA: TGCGCCAGCAGCGGCGGGACTAGCGTTGACGAGCAGTACTTC. Translation: CASSGGTSVDEQYF.